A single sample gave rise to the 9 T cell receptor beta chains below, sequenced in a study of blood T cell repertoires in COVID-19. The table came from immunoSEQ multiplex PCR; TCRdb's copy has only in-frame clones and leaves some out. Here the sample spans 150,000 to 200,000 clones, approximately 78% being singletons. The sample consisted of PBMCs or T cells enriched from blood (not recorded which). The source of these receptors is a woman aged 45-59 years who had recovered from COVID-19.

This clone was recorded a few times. The CDR3 loop is CASSFGRYNEQFF. The CDR3 DNA follows: TGTGCCAGCAGTTTCGGCAGGTACAATGAGCAGTTCTTC. The chain recombines TRBV12-3 or TRBV12-4 with TRBJ2-1; D call uncertain. V was trimmed by 3 bases and J by 4 bases, leaving 7 bases between them. The CDR3 totals 13 residues.

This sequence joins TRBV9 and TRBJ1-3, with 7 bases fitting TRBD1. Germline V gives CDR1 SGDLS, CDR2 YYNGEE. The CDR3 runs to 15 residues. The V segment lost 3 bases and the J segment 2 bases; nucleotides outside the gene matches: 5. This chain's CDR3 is CASSARQGTGNTIYF. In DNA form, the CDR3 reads TGTGCCAGCAGCGCCCGACAGGGCACTGGAAACACCATATATTTT.

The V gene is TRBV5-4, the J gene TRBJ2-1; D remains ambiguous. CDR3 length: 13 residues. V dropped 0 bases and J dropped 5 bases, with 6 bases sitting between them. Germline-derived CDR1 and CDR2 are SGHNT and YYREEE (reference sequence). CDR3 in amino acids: CASSLDYNNEQFF. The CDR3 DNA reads TGTGCCAGCAGCTTGGACTACAACAATGAGCAGTTCTTC. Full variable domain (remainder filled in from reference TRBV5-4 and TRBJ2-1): ETGVTQSPTHLIKTRGQQVTLRCSSQSGHNTVSWYQQALGQGPQFIFQYYREEENGRGNFPPRFSGLQFPNYSSELNVNALELDDSALYLCASSLDYNNEQFFGPGTRLTVL.

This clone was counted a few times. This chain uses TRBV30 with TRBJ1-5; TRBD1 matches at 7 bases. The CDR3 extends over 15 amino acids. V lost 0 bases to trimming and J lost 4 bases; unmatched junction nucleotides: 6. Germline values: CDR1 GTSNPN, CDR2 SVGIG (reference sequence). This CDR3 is CAWSVRAGGNQPQHF. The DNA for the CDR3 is TGTGCCTGGAGTGTACGGGCAGGGGGTAATCAGCCCCAGCATTTT. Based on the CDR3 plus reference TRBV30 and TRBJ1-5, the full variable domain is SQTIHQWPATLVQPVGSPLSLECTVEGTSNPNLYWYRQAAGRGLQLLFYSVGIGQISSEVPQNLSASRPQDRQFILSSKKLLLSDSGFYLCAWSVRAGGNQPQHFGDGTRLSIL.

CDR3 region: CASSLELIGTQYF. CDR3 coding DNA: TGCGCCAGCAGCTTGGAACTCATCGGGACCCAGTACTTC. The V call is TRBV5-1, the J call TRBJ2-5, with D unresolved. V lost 0 bases and J 7 bases, leaving 10 bases between the germline ends. This CDR3 is built from 13 residues. Germline V gives CDR1 SGHRS, CDR2 YFSETQ.

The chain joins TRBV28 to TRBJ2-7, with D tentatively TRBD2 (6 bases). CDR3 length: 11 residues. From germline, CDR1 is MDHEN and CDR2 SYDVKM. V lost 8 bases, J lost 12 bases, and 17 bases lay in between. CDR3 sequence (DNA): TGTGCCAGCGGAATAGCGGATCTCAGGTACTTC. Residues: CASGIADLRYF.

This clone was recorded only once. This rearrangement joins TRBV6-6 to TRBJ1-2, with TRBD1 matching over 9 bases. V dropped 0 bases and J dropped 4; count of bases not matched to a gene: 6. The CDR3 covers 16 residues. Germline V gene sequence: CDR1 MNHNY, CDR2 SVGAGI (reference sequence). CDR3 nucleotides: TGTGCCAGCAGTTACTCGCCCGGGACAGGGCTCTATGGCTACACCTTC. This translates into CASSYSPGTGLYGYTF.

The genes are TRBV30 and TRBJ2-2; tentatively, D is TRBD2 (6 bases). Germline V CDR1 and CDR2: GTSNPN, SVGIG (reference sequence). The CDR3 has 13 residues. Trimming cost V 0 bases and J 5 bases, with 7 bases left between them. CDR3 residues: CAWSVSGTGELFF. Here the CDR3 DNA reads TGTGCCTGGAGTGTGAGCGGGACCGGGGAGCTGTTTTTT.

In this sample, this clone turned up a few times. CDR3 coding DNA: TGTGCCAGCAGTGTCGGACAGGGAAGCAATCAGCCCCAGCATTTT. The encoded protein is CASSVGQGSNQPQHF. The chain joins TRBV2 to TRBJ1-5, with TRBD1 identical over 8 bases. Trimming removed 4 bases from V and 1 base from J; junction bases left unmatched: 3. This CDR3 is built from 15 residues. Germline V gene data show CDR1 as SNHLY and CDR2 as FYNNEI.